These 27 T cell receptor delta chains came from one sample sequenced in a study of gamma-delta T cells after stem cell transplantation. TCRdb re-called the RT-PCR reads with CATT. The table has some 1,300 delta-chain clones, 5.5% seen once. Material: gamma-delta T cells. These receptors were obtained from a human donor. It is not recorded whose cells these are; they may come from a transplant donor.

As for this clone: A read error likely explains why the TCRdb protein, taken from a much larger clone, differs from this DNA's translation at residue 4; the protein shown is translated from the DNA. The CDR3 spells CACGKLTGGFYTDKLIF. For the CDR3, the DNA is TGTGCCTGTGGCAAACTTACTGGGGGATTCTACACCGATAAACTCATCTTT. This rearrangement joins TRDV2 to TRDJ1; 10 bases are shared with TRDD3. This CDR3 has 17 amino acids. J lost 0 bases, V lost 5 bases, and 11 bases had no gene match. Germline CDR1 GEAIGNYY, CDR2 EKD.

In this sample, this clone is medium-sized (0.01 to 0.1%). This likely reflects a read error, since a far larger clone is one base away. Other DNA sequences in the same sample also yield this CDR3. The chain uses TRDV1 and TRDJ1; D might be TRDD3 (6 bases). Deletions cut 3 bases from V and 8 bases from J, with 19 bases between. This CDR3 is 15 amino acids long. The germline V gene encodes CDR1 TSWWSYY and CDR2 QGS. The CDR3 DNA sequence: TGTGCTCTTGGGGAGCGCCTACGCGGATACTCGAAACTCATCTTT. Encoded protein: CALGERLRGYSKLIF.

This clone was counted only a few times. TCRdb records a much larger clone's protein for this DNA, with a difference at residue 13 that likely arises from a read error; the protein given is the translation of the DNA. The CDR3 loop is CACDSAFPGTGGSLIF. Written as DNA, the CDR3 is TGTGCCTGTGACTCAGCCTTCCCCGGTACTGGGGGATCGCTCATCTTT. The chain combines TRDV2 with TRDJ1, with TRDD3 identical over 10 bases. CDR1 GEAIGNYY and CDR2 EKD come from the germline V gene. J lost 11 bases, V lost 3 bases, and 17 bases had no gene match. The CDR3 is 16 residues long.

This clone was seen only a few times. TCRdb pairs this DNA with a much larger clone's protein that differs at residue 10, likely a read error; the protein shown was translated from the DNA. The rearrangement joins TRDV2 to TRDJ1; 7 bases are a match to TRDD3. The germline CDR1 and CDR2 sequences are GEAIGNYY and EKD. With 3 bases clipped from V and 3 bases from J, the junction kept 9 bases outside the gene matches. The CDR3 covers 15 residues. CDR3 in amino acids: CACDRLGYDADKLIF. CDR3 nucleotide sequence: TGTGCCTGTGACCGACTGGGGTACGACGCCGATAAACTCATCTTT.

By proportion, this clone is hyperexpanded. Other DNA sequences in the same sample also yield this CDR3. The chain uses TRDV1 and TRDJ1; D perhaps matches TRDD3 (6 bases). Trimming cost V 1 base and J 8 bases, with 17 bases left between them. Germline CDR1 reads TSWWSYY; CDR2 reads QGS. There are 15 residues in the CDR3. The CDR3, as DNA: TGTGCTCTTGGGGAACGCCTACGCGGATACTCGAAACTCATCTTT. Translating it yields CALGERLRGYSKLIF.

For this clone: TCRdb shows a much larger clone's protein in place of this DNA's translation, and the two differ at residue 10, likely through a read error; the protein shown is translated from the DNA. The rearrangement joins TRDV2 to TRDJ1; 8 bases are shared with TRDD3. Germline CDR1 is GEAIGNYY and CDR2 is EKD. There are 19 residues in the CDR3. J lost 0 bases, V lost 3 bases, and 17 bases had no gene match. The CDR3 sequence: CACDFLASSALGDTDKLIF. The CDR3 DNA reads as TGTGCCTGTGACTTTTTAGCTTCCTCCGCACTGGGGGACACCGATAAACTCATCTTT.

This clone was seen more than once but under ten times. This sequence joins TRDV2 and TRDJ1, with 9 nucleotides matching TRDD3. Germline CDR1 and CDR2: GEAIGNYY and EKD. The V gene end was trimmed by 3 bases and the J gene end by 8 bases; junction bases not matched to a gene: 9. This CDR3 region has 14 residues. The CDR3 region is CACDPVLGDSKLIF. In DNA form, the CDR3 reads TGTGCCTGTGACCCCGTACTGGGGGACTCGAAACTCATCTTT.

This clone was seen a few times. TCRdb lists the protein of a much larger clone for this DNA, which differs at residue 4, so this is likely a read error; the protein given here is translated from the DNA itself. This sample includes further DNA sequences coding for the same CDR3. This rearrangement joins TRDV2 to TRDJ1; 8 positions match TRDD3. The CDR3 covers 18 residues. From germline, CDR1 is GEAIGNYY and CDR2 EKD. With V trimmed by 4 bases and J by 0 bases, 15 bases remained unmatched. The CDR3 coding sequence is TGTGCCTGTGAAACTATCCGCGGGGCTGGGGGAGACACCGATAAACTCATCTTT. Its protein product is CACETIRGAGGDTDKLIF.

This clone has a handful of counts. A far larger clone is only one base removed, so a read error is likely. The rearrangement links TRDV2 to TRDJ1; D is ambiguous. Per the germline V gene, CDR1 is GEAIGNYY and CDR2 is EKD. With 4 bases removed from V and 0 bases from J, the gap between germline ends came to 8 bases. The CDR3 covers 13 residues. CDR3 region: CACEHIDTDKLIF. The CDR3 DNA sequence: TGTGCCTGTGAACATATTGACACCGATAAACTCATCTTT.

Only a few counts were recorded for this clone. This probably arose from a read error, given a far larger clone one base away. The same CDR3 can be traced to other DNA sequences in this sample. This chain joins TRDV2 and TRDJ1, with 13 bases that match TRDD3. CDR3 length: 25 amino acids. The germline gives CDR1 GEAIGNYY, CDR2 EKD. This chain's CDR3 is CACDTVPTSLTGGYAFRVETDKLIF. In DNA form, the CDR3 reads TGTGCCTGTGACACCGTTCCTACGAGCCTTACTGGGGGATACGCGTTCCGTGTAGAGACCGATAAGCTCATCTTT.

In the case of this clone: This is likely an artifact of a read error, given a far larger clone one base away. The sample has other DNA sequences that encode this CDR3 too. This chain links TRDV2 with TRDJ3; D unclear. The CDR3 extends over 19 amino acids. CDR1 GEAIGNYY and CDR2 EKD come from the germline V gene. With 0 bases removed from V and 0 bases from J, the gap between germline ends came to 14 bases. This CDR3 reads CACDTASGQASWDTRQMFF. The CDR3 DNA reads TGTGCCTGTGACACCGCGTCCGGCCAGGCCTCCTGGGACACCCGACAGATGTTTTTC.

This clone appeared a few times. The protein in TCRdb stems from a much larger clone and differs at residue 7 from this DNA's translation, likely a read error; here the protein is translated from the DNA. The genes are TRDV2 and TRDJ2; 9 nucleotides agree with TRDD3. There are 18 residues in the CDR3. V dropped 2 bases and J dropped 3; count of bases not matched to a gene: 12. Germline values: CDR1 GEAIGNYY, CDR2 EKD. The CDR3 region is CACDKMDAGDTVTAQLFF. The CDR3 DNA is TGTGCCTGTGACAAAATGGATGCTGGGGATACGGTGACAGCACAACTCTTCTTT.

A word on this clone: This DNA's translation and the protein TCRdb lists, from a much larger clone, do not match at residue 4, likely due to a read error; the protein shown is translated from the DNA. The chain recombines TRDV2 with TRDJ1, with 9 bases fitting TRDD3. Per germline, CDR1 GEAIGNYY and CDR2 EKD. This CDR3 region has 16 residues. With V trimmed by 5 bases and J by 0 bases, 9 bases remained unmatched. CDR3 nucleotides: TGTGCCTGTGGCCCACTGGGGGACTCGTACACCGATAAACTCATCTTT. It codes for CACGPLGDSYTDKLIF.

As concerns this clone: A far larger clone is only one base removed, so a read error is likely. The chain uses TRDV2 and TRDJ1, with TRDD3 matching 9 bases. CDR1 is GEAIGNYY, CDR2 EKD, per germline. J lost 8 bases, V lost 0 bases, and 21 bases had no gene match. The CDR3 has 19 amino acids. CDR3 loop: CACDTLGALGDPLAVKLIF. In DNA, the CDR3 is TGTGCCTGTGACACCCTCGGGGCACTGGGGGACCCCCTCGCAGTAAAACTCATCTTT.

This clone was found a few times. A far larger clone lies a single base away; this is likely a read error. The rearrangement joins TRDV2 to TRDJ1; D is possibly TRDD3 (6 bases). The CDR3 sequence is 21 residues long. Germline lookup yields CDR1 GEAIGNYY and CDR2 EKD. The CDR3 sequence is CACDSLTSESPGDSATAKLIF. The CDR3 DNA is TGTGCCTGTGACTCACTAACTTCTGAGTCCCCGGGGGACTCCGCGACCGCTAAACTCATCTTT.

A note on this clone: It is likely a read error: a sequence one base away is far more abundant. The DNA of the CDR3 is TGTGCCTGTGGCACCGTTGTACTGGGGGATAGGAGTGACTACACCGATAAACTCATCTTT. This encodes CACGTVVLGDRSDYTDKLIF. The chain couples TRDV2 to TRDJ1; 11 nucleotides agree with TRDD3. CDR1 and CDR2 (germline): GEAIGNYY, EKD. This CDR3 has 20 residues.

This clone turned up a few times. With only one base between it and a far larger clone, this is likely a read error. Different DNA sequences within this sample yield the same CDR3. The rearrangement joins TRDV2 to TRDJ1; possibly TRDD3 for D (6 bases). Germline loops: CDR1 GEAIGNYY, CDR2 EKD. CDR3 size: 14 residues. CDR3 sequence reads: CACDTVGGTDKLIF. CDR3 nucleotide sequence: TGTGCCTGTGACACCGTGGGGGGCACCGATAAACTCATTTTT.

This clone ranks as medium-sized (0.01 to 0.1%). With a far larger clone one base away, a read error is the likely cause. The sample contains more than one DNA sequence encoding this CDR3. V gene TRDV2 combines with J gene TRDJ1; D might be TRDD3 (5 bases). CDR1 GEAIGNYY and CDR2 EKD come from the germline V gene. The CDR3 totals 16 residues. This CDR3 reads CACDTVGGEYTDKLIF. CDR3 coding DNA: TGCGCCTGTGACACCGTGGGTGGGGAGTACACCGATAAACTCATCTTT.

This clone was counted only a few times. A far larger clone is one nucleotide away, so this likely arose from a read error. Other DNA variants within this sample encode the same CDR3. The CDR3 DNA follows: TGTGCCTGTGACAAGCTCTACGATCGGGGGGCCACGGGGCCCGATAAACTCATCTTT. Translation: CACDKLYDRGATGPDKLIF. This sequence joins TRDV2 and TRDJ1; D might be TRDD3 (5 bases). The germline gives CDR1 GEAIGNYY, CDR2 EKD. Trimming removed 2 bases from V and 3 bases from J, with 27 bases in between. This CDR3 contains 19 residues.

In the case of this clone: A far larger clone is just one base off, so this is likely a read error. The identical CDR3 is also encoded by other nucleotide sequences in the sample. The chain is built from TRDV2 and TRDJ1, with D uncertain. Germline V gene sequence: CDR1 GEAIGNYY, CDR2 EKD. The CDR3 runs 14 residues. The germline V and J ends were trimmed by 1 base and 2 bases, with 10 bases remaining between them. The CDR3 DNA is TGTGCCTGTGACACTGTTATGGCGACCGATAAACTCATCTTT. This codes for CACDTVMATDKLIF.

The CDR3 DNA follows: TGTGCCTGTGACACCGCTCTTCGGGACTCCTGGGACACCCGACAGATGTTTTTC. This translates into CACDTALRDSWDTRQMFF. This sequence joins TRDV2 and TRDJ3, with D uncertain. CDR1 and CDR2 (germline): GEAIGNYY, EKD. Trimming pared 0 bases from V and 0 bases from J, leaving 11 bases between. The CDR3 is 18 amino acids.

Worth noting for this clone: A far larger clone is just one base off, so this is likely a read error. The same CDR3 can be traced to other DNA sequences in this sample. The chain employs TRDV1 and TRDJ1; possibly TRDD2 or TRDD3 for D (7 bases each). This CDR3 comprises 16 residues. Looked up from germline, CDR1 is TSWWSYY and CDR2 is QGS. DNA for the CDR3: TGTGCTCTAGGGGCATTCCTACTGGGGCCTACGGATAAACTCATCTTT. As protein: CALGAFLLGPTDKLIF.

In its sample, this clone was seen a few times. A far larger clone is a single base away, which makes a read error likely. The chain has TRDV2 and TRDJ1; 9 bases line up with TRDD3. The V and J ends lost 0 bases and 9 bases, in that order; junction bases with no gene match: 16. The CDR3 runs to 17 residues. Per germline, CDR1 GEAIGNYY and CDR2 EKD. This chain's CDR3 is CACDTLRKLGDEGQLIF. The CDR3 DNA follows: TGTGCCTGTGACACCTTAAGAAAGCTGGGGGATGAGGGTCAACTCATCTTT.

A note on this clone: This sequence is one base from a far larger clone and is likely a read error. The chain couples TRDV2 to TRDJ1; 11 bases map to TRDD3. CDR1 and CDR2 (germline): GEAIGNYY, EKD. Trimming removed 3 bases from V and 0 bases from J; junction bases left unmatched: 17. CDR3 length: 20 residues. The CDR3 DNA is TGTGCCTGTGACGCCGTTGTACTGGGGGATAGGAGTGACTACACCGATAAACTCATCTTT. Its translation is CACDAVVLGDRSDYTDKLIF.

By frequency in the sample, this clone is medium-sized. A much bigger clone sits one base away, suggesting this may be a read error. The genes are TRDV2 and TRDJ1; 8 nucleotides agree with TRDD3. The CDR3 has 16 amino acids. J lost 0 bases, V lost 3 bases, and 8 bases had no gene match. Germline loops: CDR1 GEAIGNYY, CDR2 EKD. CDR3 DNA sequence: TGTGCCTGTGACCTACTGGGGGCTGCCTACACCGATAAACTCATCTTT. Its protein is CACDLLGAAYTDKLIF.

Points on this clone: A far larger clone differs by one base, so this is likely a read error. This same CDR3 is encoded by further DNA sequences in the sample. V usage is TRDV1 and J usage is TRDJ1; D gene uncertain. Germline loops: CDR1 TSWWSYY, CDR2 QGS. Trimming took off 1 base at V and 0 bases at J, with 12 bases between the two ends. The CDR3 spans 16 residues. The CDR3 nucleotides are TGTGCTCTTGGGGAACGTCCTCCGTTGTACACCGATAAACTCATCTTT. Amino acid sequence: CALGERPPLYTDKLIF.

Notes on this clone: TCRdb's listed protein matches a much larger clone and diverges from this DNA's translation at residue 16, likely through a read error; the protein shown comes from the DNA. The chain links TRDV2 to TRDJ1, with TRDD3 matching over 9 bases. Germline V lookup: CDR1 GEAIGNYY, CDR2 EKD. CDR3 size: 18 residues. CDR3 sequence: CACDPLLGDRKYTDKFIF. The CDR3, as DNA: TGTGCCTGTGACCCCTTACTGGGGGACAGGAAGTACACCGATAAATTCATCTTT.